A single sample gave rise to the 13 T cell receptor beta chains below, sequenced in a study of blood T cell repertoires in COVID-19. The protocol was immunoSEQ multiplex PCR, while the TCRdb copy is restricted to in-frame clones and leaves out a portion. The sample has 35,000 to 45,000 clones; about 85% are singletons. The source material was peripheral blood. These receptors were taken from a woman of 80 years or more with acute or convalescent COVID-19.

The chain links TRBV28 to TRBJ2-5; 14 positions agree with TRBD2. The V segment lost 5 bases and the J segment 4 bases; nucleotides outside the gene matches: 6. Germline V lookup: CDR1 MDHEN, CDR2 SYDVKM. The CDR3 has 16 residues. The CDR3 reads CASSRLGLAGVETQYF. The CDR3 DNA follows: TGTGCCAGCAGTCGCTTGGGACTAGCGGGGGTAGAGACCCAGTACTTC.

The chain combines TRBV3-1 (or the pseudogene TRBV3-2) with TRBJ2-6; D uncertain. V lost 0 bases and J lost 4, with 10 bases in between. Germline lookup yields CDR1 LGHDT and CDR2 YNNKEL (reference sequence). This CDR3 spans 16 amino acids. The CDR3 coding sequence is TGTGCCAGCAGCCAAGACCCCGCGCCCGGGGCCAACGTCCTGACTTTC. Protein: CASSQDPAPGANVLTF.

V and J are TRBV7-2 and TRBJ2-2, with TRBD2 identical over 12 bases. V lost 5 bases, J lost 6 bases, and 13 bases stayed unmatched. CDR1 and CDR2 (germline): SGHTA, FQGNSA. This CDR3 is built from 18 residues. This CDR3 reads CASSPVVASGRAPGELFF. In nucleotides, the CDR3 is TGTGCCAGCAGCCCAGTGGTGGCTAGCGGGAGGGCCCCCGGGGAGCTGTTTTTT.

The V and J genes are TRBV6-5 and TRBJ2-5; maybe TRBD2 (6 bases). CDR1 is MNHEY, CDR2 SVGAGI, per germline. The V end lost 8 bases, the J end lost 7 bases, and 14 bases lay between the germline ends. This CDR3 is built from 12 residues. The CDR3 sequence: CASRAGIVTQYF. DNA for the CDR3: TGTGCCAGCCGGGCGGGGATAGTGACCCAGTACTTC.

CDR3 nucleotide sequence: TGCAGCGTTGGGGTAGCGGGGATGGGGGAGCAGTACTTC. It encodes CSVGVAGMGEQYF. This rearrangement joins TRBV29-1 to TRBJ2-7; 8 nucleotides line up with TRBD2. CDR3 size: 13 residues. CDR1 and CDR2 from the germline V gene are SQVTM and ANQGSEA. V was pared by 4 bases and J by 7 bases, with 9 bases of the junction left unmatched.

The V call is TRBV6-6, the J call TRBJ1-1; D not certain. CDR3 length equals 13 residues. Between the trimmed V and J ends, which lost 8 bases and 2 bases, there was a span of 12 bases. Germline lookup yields CDR1 MNHNY and CDR2 SVGAGI (reference sequence). CDR3 DNA: TGTGCCAGCCTTCCCCCAGGTAACACTGAAGCTTTCTTT. Amino acids: CASLPPGNTEAFF.

This clone was detected a few times. The chain is built from TRBV6-6 and TRBJ2-7; 7 bases are a match to TRBD2. Per germline, CDR1 MNHNY and CDR2 SVGAGI (reference sequence). V shed 3 bases, J shed 7 bases, and the junction held 3 bases outside the gene matches. This CDR3 has 12 amino acids. The CDR3 DNA follows: TGTGCCAGCAGTTATGTAGCGGGTGAGCAGTACTTC. It translates to CASSYVAGEQYF.

This chain links TRBV18 with TRBJ2-1; TRBD1 aligns across 8 bases. The J segment lost 3 bases and the V segment lost 3 bases, leaving 7 bases of the junction unmatched. Per germline, CDR1 KGHSH and CDR2 LQKENI. The CDR3 covers 16 residues. In DNA, the CDR3 is TGTGCCAGCTCACCGCTGGGACAGGCGGTCTACAATGAGCAGTTCTTC. Translating gives CASSPLGQAVYNEQFF.

The CDR3 sequence is CASSGRADAGELFF. CDR3 nucleotides: TGCGCCAGCAGTGGGAGGGCCGACGCCGGGGAGCTGTTTTTT. This chain links TRBV4-1 with TRBJ2-2, with 7 bases identical to TRBD2. CDR3 size: 14 residues. The junction had 7 bases not matched to a gene; V was cut back by 6 bases and J by 6 bases. Germline V gene data show CDR1 as MGHRA and CDR2 as YSYEKL.

The J gene is TRBJ1-3, the V gene TRBV10-3, with D hard to call. The CDR3 is made up of 13 amino acids. V gave up 4 bases and J gave up 4 bases, with 8 bases separating them. Per the germline V gene, CDR1 is ENHRY and CDR2 is SYGVKD. For the CDR3, the DNA is TGTGCCATCAGTGTTGGCGGAGGAAACACCATATATTTT. Its protein product is CAISVGGGNTIYF.

CDR3 amino acids: CASSPWGGIALHF. Written as DNA, the CDR3 is TGTGCCAGCAGTCCTTGGGGAGGCATTGCCCTCCACTTT. This sequence joins TRBV6-6 and TRBJ1-6; D uncertain. The length of the CDR3 is 13 residues. Trimming cost V 5 bases and J 14 bases, with 16 bases left between them. Per the germline V gene, CDR1 is MNHNY and CDR2 is SVGAGI (reference sequence).

This clone has a handful of counts. The V and J genes are TRBV5-1 and TRBJ1-5, with D uncertain. The CDR3 runs 10 residues. Trimming cost V 9 bases and J 4 bases, with 5 bases left between them. In germline, CDR1 is SGHRS, CDR2 YFSETQ. This CDR3 reads CATKNQPQHF. Written as DNA, the CDR3 is TGCGCCACCAAAAATCAGCCCCAGCATTTT.

CDR3: CASTGTGPNTEAFF. The CDR3 DNA sequence: TGTGCCAGCACCGGGACAGGGCCTAACACTGAAGCTTTCTTT. This sequence joins TRBV25-1 and TRBJ1-1; 9 nucleotides line up with TRBD1. V shed 7 bases, J shed 2 bases, and the junction held 5 bases outside the gene matches. The germline V gene has CDR1 MGHDK and CDR2 SYGVNS. The CDR3 contains 14 residues. The full variable domain, rest sourced from reference TRBV25-1 and TRBJ1-1, is EADIYQTPRYLVIGTGKKITLECSQTMGHDKMYWYQQDPGMELHLIHYSYGVNSTEKGDLSSESTVSRIRTEHFPLTLESARPSHTSQYLCASTGTGPNTEAFFGQGTRLTVV.